The next 8 T cell receptor beta chains were all read from a single sample in a study of blood T cell repertoires in COVID-19. TCRdb keeps only in-frame clones here, not all; method: immunoSEQ multiplex PCR. The sample records around 160,000 clones, 70% to 90% being singletons. Sequences were obtained from peripheral blood. The source of these receptors is a woman in her sixties or seventies with COVID-19, enrolled during active disease.

The rearrangement joins TRBV18 to TRBJ2-2; TRBD2 matches 8 bases. Germline trimming cut 6 bases from V and 1 base from J; bases unmatched to any gene: 7. The V gene's germline CDR1 is KGHSH and CDR2 LQKENI. This CDR3 comprises 16 residues. CDR3 nucleotide sequence: TGTGCCAGCTCTTTCGCGGGGGGCAAGAACACCGGGGAGCTGTTTTTT. Its translation is CASSFAGGKNTGELFF.

The chain has TRBV6-5 and TRBJ2-7, with a tentative D call TRBD2 (8 bases). The CDR3 covers 14 residues. CDR1 is MNHEY, CDR2 SVGAGI, per germline. V was clipped by 7 bases and J by 7 bases, with 20 bases between them. CDR3 nucleotide sequence: TGTGCCAGCACCTCCGACAGGGCGGGGGGTGAGCAGTACTTC. Translating gives CASTSDRAGGEQYF.

The chain is built from TRBV6-1 and TRBJ2-1, with 13 bases aligning to TRBD2. The CDR3 is 19 amino acids. Germline V gene lookup returns CDR1 MNHNS and CDR2 SASEGT. V trimming: 4 bases; J trimming: 0 bases; junction bases outside the gene matches: 9. The DNA of the CDR3 is TGTGCCAGCAGTGTCGGGACTAGCGGGATACCGAGCTCCTACAATGAGCAGTTCTTC. Its translation: CASSVGTSGIPSSYNEQFF.

This chain connects TRBV29-1 to TRBJ2-3; D unresolved. V dropped 4 bases and J dropped 5 bases, with 10 bases sitting between them. CDR3 size: 12 residues. Germline V gives CDR1 SQVTM, CDR2 ANQGSEA. The CDR3 here is CSVGVTEDTQYF. DNA for the CDR3: TGCAGCGTTGGAGTCACCGAAGATACGCAGTATTTT.

The count of this clone is one. The sample has other DNA sequences that encode this CDR3 too. V usage is TRBV4-1 and J usage is TRBJ2-5; the match to TRBD2 covers 13 bases. The CDR3 spans 15 residues. Germline-derived CDR1 and CDR2 are MGHRA and YSYEKL. Trimming at V came to 3 bases and at J to 5 bases, leaving 3 bases not matched to a gene. The CDR3 coding sequence is TGCGCCAGCAGCCAGGGACTAGCGGGGAGGGAGACCCAGTACTTC. It translates to CASSQGLAGRETQYF.

This clone was counted only a few times. V gene TRBV2 combines with J gene TRBJ2-3, with TRBD1 as a possible D gene (7 bases). The CDR3 is 14 amino acids. In germline, CDR1 is SNHLY, CDR2 FYNNEI. The V end lost 8 bases, the J end lost 3 bases, and 15 bases lay between the germline ends. The CDR3 is CASSRGDSTDTQYF. Here the CDR3 DNA reads TGTGCCAGCTCCAGGGGGGACTCTACAGATACGCAGTATTTT.

The rearrangement links TRBV12-3 or TRBV12-4 to TRBJ1-2, with TRBD1 as a possible D gene (6 bases). V was clipped by 5 bases and J by 4 bases, with 11 bases between them. This CDR3 region has 13 residues. The DNA for the CDR3 is TGTGCCAGCAGTACCGGGACAAGCTATGGCTACACCTTC. It codes for CASSTGTSYGYTF.

This chain uses TRBV12-5 with TRBJ2-1, with a tentative D call TRBD1 (6 bases). The V and J ends lost 6 bases and 3 bases respectively, with 9 bases between them. Germline CDR1 and CDR2: LGHNT and FRNRAP. The CDR3 consists of 13 residues. The CDR3 nucleotides read TGTGCTAGTGGACAGGGTGGCTACAATGAGCAGTTCTTC. This codes for CASGQGGYNEQFF.